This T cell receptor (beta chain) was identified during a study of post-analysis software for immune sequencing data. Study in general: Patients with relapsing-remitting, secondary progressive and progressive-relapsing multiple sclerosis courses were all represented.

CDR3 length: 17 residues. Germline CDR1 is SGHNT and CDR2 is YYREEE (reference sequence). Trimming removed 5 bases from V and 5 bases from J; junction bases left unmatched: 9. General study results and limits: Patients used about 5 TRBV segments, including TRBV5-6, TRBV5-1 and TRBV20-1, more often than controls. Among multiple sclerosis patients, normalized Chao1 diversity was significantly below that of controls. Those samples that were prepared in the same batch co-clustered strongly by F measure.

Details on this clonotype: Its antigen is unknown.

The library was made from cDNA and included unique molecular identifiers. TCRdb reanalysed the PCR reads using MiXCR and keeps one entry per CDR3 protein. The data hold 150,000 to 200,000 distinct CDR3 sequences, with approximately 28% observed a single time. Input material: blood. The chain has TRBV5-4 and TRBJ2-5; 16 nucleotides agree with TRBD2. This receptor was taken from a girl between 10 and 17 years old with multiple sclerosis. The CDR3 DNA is TGTGCCAGCAGATCCGGGACTAGCGGGAGGGCCGGGGAGACCCAGTACTTC. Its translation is CASRSGTSGRAGETQYF.